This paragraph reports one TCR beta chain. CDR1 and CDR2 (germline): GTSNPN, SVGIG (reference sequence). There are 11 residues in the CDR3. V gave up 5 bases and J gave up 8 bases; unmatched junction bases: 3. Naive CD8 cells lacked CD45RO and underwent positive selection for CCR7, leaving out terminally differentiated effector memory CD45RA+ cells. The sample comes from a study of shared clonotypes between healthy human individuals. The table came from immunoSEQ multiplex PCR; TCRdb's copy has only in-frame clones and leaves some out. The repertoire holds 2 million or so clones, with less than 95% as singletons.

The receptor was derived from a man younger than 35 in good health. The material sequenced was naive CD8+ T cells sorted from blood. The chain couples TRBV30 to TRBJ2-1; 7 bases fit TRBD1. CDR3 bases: TGTGCCTGGCACAGGGGTCATGAGCAGTTCTTC. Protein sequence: CAWHRGHEQFF. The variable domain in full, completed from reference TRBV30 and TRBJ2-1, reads SQTIHQWPATLVQPVGSPLSLECTVEGTSNPNLYWYRQAAGRGLQLLFYSVGIGQISSEVPQNLSASRPQDRQFILSSKKLLLSDSGFYLCAWHRGHEQFFGPGTRLTVL.